The entry below describes one T cell receptor beta chain. No cognate antigen has been identified for it. Base-call qualities are not available, and no considerably larger clone is one nucleotide away. Receptor libraries were prepared by the immunoSEQ multiplex PCR assay. A mixture of 60 forward primers for TCR Vbeta segments and 13 reverse primers for TCR Jbeta segments was used in the multiplex PCR. Amplification of the CDR3 region of rearranged TCR beta genes was performed with a multiplex PCR assay on genomic DNA. The Illumina HiSeq System was used to sequence the amplified TCR beta libraries as 87-base-pair reads. The original methods were these. Across the roughly 640 repertoires, a later analysis counted tens of millions of unique TCR beta chains, 9 million to 14 million of which were shared by at least two donors. Raw reads were error-corrected and collapsed into unique sequences by a nearest-neighbor algorithm in which closely related sequences were merged to remove PCR and sequencing errors. Alignment of CDR3 sequences to IMGT reference sequences was used to assign V, D and J gene segments. Each retained sequence needed at least a six-nucleotide match to both a V gene segment and a J gene segment. Rearrangements were classified as productive when the CDR3 lacked stop codons and remained in frame with V and J, and all other rearrangements were classified as non-productive. CDR3 was defined by IMGT convention, running from the second conserved V-encoded cysteine to the conserved J-encoded phenylalanine. The earlier analysis of about 530 of the donors excluded any sequence lacking an unambiguous match to a single V gene segment. In an earlier analysis of several hundred of the donors, V segments were called functional above 56.7% productive rearrangements and were called segregating when the between-donor standard deviation exceeded 5%. A statistical classification framework was built for diagnosing cytomegalovirus status from the catalog of TCR beta chain sequences. In a later analysis, TCR nucleotide sequences were compared against IMGT/GENE-DB human TR gene sequences so that V and J genes could be assigned. In a later analysis, CDR3 sequences and most-parsimonious VDJ recombination scenarios were assigned using the TCRdist pipeline. In a later analysis, every TCR beta chain was defined by the combination of its CDR3 amino acid sequence and its V-gene family, and reads without a unique V-gene family were dropped. To address suspected cross-contamination and a sequencing artifact, a later analysis removed a few hundred highly shared, low-generation-probability nucleotide sequences. For each public chain, a later analysis derived a clonal expansion index from normalized ranks of inferred template counts within each repertoire. Generation probabilities in a later analysis came from a VDJ recombination model fitted to out-of-frame rearrangements, and those results were checked against IGoR. In a later analysis, TCR-TCR, TCR-HLA and TCR-CMV co-occurrence was scored with hypergeometric tests, and a repertoire-size bias correction was applied to TCR pairs. In a later analysis, false discovery rates were estimated by permuting HLA or CMV assignments 20 times. In a later analysis, co-occurring TCRs were grouped using DBSCAN, and TCRdist sequence similarity was added for clustering within HLA-allele-positive subsets. For co-occurrence clustering, repertoires with fewer than 30,000 or more than 120,000 public chains were excluded, along with five repertoires with anomalous nucleotide sharing. As stored in TCRdb, this immuneACCESS dataset retains in-frame rearrangements with V and J assigned. A fraction of the clones does not appear; measured against another copy, unresolved V genes explain less than half of the discrepancy, and the remainder lacks a known reason. V and J calls and clone size are given by that table; D and trimming were obtained from the DNA. In all, the sample holds hundreds of thousands of clones, and about three quarters of those were seen once. The top ten clones comprise 1.5% to 2% of the sample.

The source of the sample is a study of cytomegalovirus exposure and HLA in healthy donors (dated by TCRdb to about 2017). General notes on the study: An earlier analysis of more than 550 of the donors reported 276 Gb of sequence data and 117 million unique TCR beta sequences obtained from 150 million to 200 million T cells. Because of strong linkage in the cohort, roughly five DR-DQ haplotypes were treated as single units for association and clustering. In an earlier analysis of around 540 of the donors, high-throughput TCR beta sequencing was used to judge whether each TCR beta V gene segment behaved as functional or pseudogenic. The aim of the study was to test whether cataloging public T cell receptors could identify signatures of past pathogen exposure. Rather than drawing on any new phenotypic data, the later analysis identified candidate immune exposures from TCR beta sequences and the way those sequences occurred across donors. Across about 370 genotyped donors of the cohort, an average of 235,054 unique TCR beta nucleotide sequences per donor were sequenced, and roughly a sixth of those sequences were non-productive. HLA typing covered class I and class II loci at four-digit resolution. All discovery cohort repertoires had been generated using a single sequencing platform. Typing coverage differed by locus: A, B, C, DRB1 and DQB1 were typed in about 620-640 donors, DQA1 in about 500, DPA1 in 600 to 610, and DPB1 in 400 to 480. In a later genetic analysis, genome-wide SNP genotypes for about 55% of the roughly 670 donors were used, and that subset was treated as a discovery cohort. Besides the first cohort of approximately 710 subjects, a separate validation cohort made up of roughly 120 different subjects was used. To predict cytomegalovirus infection status, the study combined high-throughput TCR immunosequencing, statistical association of individual TCRs with disease status, and machine learning. Using immunosequencing, the study profiled T cell repertoires from 640 or so subjects and related those repertoires to cytomegalovirus serostatus. Alongside the repertoire data, information on donor age, sex, ethnicity and CMV serostatus was compiled. Of the roughly 400 genotyped donors, about 80% fell in the genetic ancestry cluster associated with self-reported Caucasian donors. To study patterns of TCR occurrence, a later analysis re-analyzed previously published TCR beta repertoires from around 660 donors and added high-resolution HLA genotyping. Approximately 300 gigabases of sequencing data and approximately 93 million unique TCR sequences were included in an early release covering around 650 HLA-typed donors. Study-level results and caveats: Compared with the roughly 700-donor mean, donors in an Asian-associated ancestry cluster had fewer N-insertions in productive TCRs, according to a later genetic analysis. Because HLA typing was missing for some donors at each locus, association tests included only the typed subset. In a later genetic analysis, a missense DCLRE1C variant was associated with V-gene and J-gene trimming of TCR beta chains, and the association was replicated in an independent cohort. The study gave a list of over 150 TCR beta chains associated with cytomegalovirus. According to a later analysis, TCR association rates differed among HLA loci, with DRB1 alleles showing the most associated TCRs and HLA-C alleles showing the fewest. Most TCR sequences were observed very rarely across donors, whereas some public TCRs were present in many individuals. This cohort had only TCR beta chains sequenced, and the lack of alpha or paired-chain data limited which features could be detected. In an earlier analysis of 500 to 650 of the donors, most TCR beta V segments appeared in productive rearrangements about 90% or about 30% of the time, broadly matching IMGT annotations. In a later analysis, several top co-occurrence clusters were reported to appear linked to parvovirus B19, influenza, CMV and Epstein-Barr virus. It was suggested by the authors that the approach could potentially be generalized to other disease states and immunological phenotypes. At a false discovery rate of 0.05, a later analysis linked 15,000 to 20,000 TCR beta sequences to specific HLA alleles. Assigning TCR associations to individual alleles was difficult when HLA alleles, especially DR and DQ, strongly co-occurred. The classifier was reported to diagnose cytomegalovirus status with high specificity and sensitivity in both the original and validation cohorts. According to a later analysis, most CMV-associated TCR beta chains appeared to be HLA-restricted, and the HLA associations seemed to be driven largely by CMV exposure. Some IMGT-functional V segments, including TRBV6-2 and TRBV6-3, could not be told apart with the 87-base-pair reads, so those segments were excluded. Linkage disequilibrium might explain the correlated functional status among segregating V segments, but an unknown experimental factor could not be ruled out. A few of the identified cytomegalovirus-associated TCR beta chains were confirmed in vitro to be specific for cytomegalovirus antigens. A further reported finding was that TCR beta sequences accurately predicted the HLA-A and HLA-B alleles for most subjects in the first cohort. In a later analysis, HLA-associated TCR beta chains showed more clonal expansion and lower generation probabilities than non-associated chains that were equally common. CMV serostatus was the only immune exposure information available for the cohort. The sequencing pipeline was judged likely to have produced a cluster of highly shared sequence variants as a technical artifact. About 17 rarely observed V segments, including chromosome 9 orphons, were excluded from the earlier analysis of just under 600 of the donors because counts were too low. The presence/absence analyses assumed that sequencing depth was roughly uniform across donors, and that assumption may not be true.

In total, 630 or so healthy bone marrow donors made up the cohort. All cohort members were sampled while nominally healthy, although unrecorded immune exposures were likely present. The donor was CMV seronegative and was included in the group of approximately 350 seronegative cohort members. A peripheral blood sample was collected from each donor, and TCR beta sequencing was performed on peripheral blood mononuclear cells. The Qiagen DNeasy Blood Extraction Kit was used to extract genomic DNA from the blood cell samples. The CDR3 numbers 16 residues from cysteine through phenylalanine. The entry retains the CDR3 DNA only, 48 bases that are in frame from base 1.

The chain was built from TRBV21-1 and TRBJ1-5. TRBV21-1 is tagged as a pseudogene. The sequence derives from a male donor in good health and CMV-seronegative. Sequenced: PBMCs. Here the CDR3 is given as CASSTGSGTSNQPQHF. The sequence in DNA is TGTGCCAGCAGCACGGGGTCGGGAACGAGCAATCAGCCCCAGCATTTT.